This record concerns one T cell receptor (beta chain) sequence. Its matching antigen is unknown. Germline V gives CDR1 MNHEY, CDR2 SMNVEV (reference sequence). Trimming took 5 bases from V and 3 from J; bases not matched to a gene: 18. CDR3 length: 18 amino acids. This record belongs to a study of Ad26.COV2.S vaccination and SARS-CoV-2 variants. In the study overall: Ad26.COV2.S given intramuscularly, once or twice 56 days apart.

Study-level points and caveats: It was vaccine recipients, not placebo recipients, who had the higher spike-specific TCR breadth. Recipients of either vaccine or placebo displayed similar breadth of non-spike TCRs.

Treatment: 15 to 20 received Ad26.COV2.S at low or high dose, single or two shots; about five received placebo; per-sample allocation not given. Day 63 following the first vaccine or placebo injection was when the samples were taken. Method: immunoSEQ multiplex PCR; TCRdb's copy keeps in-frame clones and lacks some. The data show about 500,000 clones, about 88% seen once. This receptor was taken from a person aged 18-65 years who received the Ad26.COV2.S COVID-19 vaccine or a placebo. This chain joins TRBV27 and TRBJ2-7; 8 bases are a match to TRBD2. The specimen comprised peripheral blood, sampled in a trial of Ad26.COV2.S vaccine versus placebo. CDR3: CASSRRGGPGTSFYEQYF. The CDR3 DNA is TGTGCCAGCAGTCGACGGGGGGGTCCCGGGACTTCTTTCTACGAGCAGTACTTC.